Below are 30 T cell receptor beta chains sequenced from a single sample in a study of beta chain features in type 1 diabetes (dated by TCRdb to 2017 to 2018). Library generation was performed with the immunoSEQ multiplex PCR assay. All of the isolated RNA was reverse transcribed with the High Capacity cDNA Reverse Transcription Kit, so expressed TCRB transcripts were sequenced. Imported from immuneACCESS, the table was reduced by TCRdb to in-frame sequences with V and J called. These copies leave out some clones; in studies compared against another copy, an unresolved V gene accounts for under half, and the cause of the remainder is not known. The table for this sample lists under 250,000 clones; about 25% of them were counted only once. The top ten clonotypes cover roughly 4% of the sample. The sequencing sample was made of central memory CD4+ T cells from blood. Every receptor here comes from a man aged 30 to 39 in good health.

The chain links TRBV7-2 to TRBJ2-7, with TRBD1 as a possible D gene (5 bases). Deletions cut 5 bases from V and 9 bases from J, with 14 bases between. Per germline, CDR1 SGHTA and CDR2 FQGNSA. This CDR3 is 12 amino acids long. The CDR3 reads CASSNQGPGQYF. Written as DNA, the CDR3 is TGTGCCAGCAGCAACCAGGGCCCGGGGCAGTACTTC.

The J gene is TRBJ2-1, the V gene TRBV5-4, with D possibly being TRBD1 (5 bases). Germline CDR1 SGHNT, CDR2 YYREEE (reference sequence). CDR3 length: 16 amino acids. V was clipped by 4 bases and J by 0 bases, with 14 bases between them. This CDR3 reads CASSPLEGASYNEQFF. The CDR3 coding sequence is TGTGCCAGCAGCCCCCTTGAAGGGGCCTCCTACAATGAGCAGTTCTTC. The entire variable domain, with the rest obtained from reference TRBV5-4 and TRBJ2-1, is as follows: ETGVTQSPTHLIKTRGQQVTLRCSSQSGHNTVSWYQQALGQGPQFIFQYYREEENGRGNFPPRFSGLQFPNYSSELNVNALELDDSALYLCASSPLEGASYNEQFFGPGTRLTVL.

This clone was observed a few times. V is TRBV4-3 and J is TRBJ2-3; D gene uncertain. The germline V gene has CDR1 LGHNA and CDR2 YSLEER. V shed 4 bases and J shed 1 base, with 15 bases lying between them. The CDR3 is 16 amino acids. In DNA form, the CDR3 reads TGCGCCAGCAGCCCGTCTACCGACTTTGGCACAGATACGCAGTATTTT. This sequence encodes CASSPSTDFGTDTQYF.

The J gene is TRBJ2-1, the V gene TRBV11-2; D is undetermined. CDR1 is SGHAT, CDR2 FQNNGV, per germline. Trimming cost V 5 bases and J 9 bases, with 20 bases left between them. The CDR3 has 15 residues. The CDR3 region has the DNA TGTGCCAGCAGCCAAAACCCGAATGCAAAGGGTGAGCAGTTCTTC. Translated, it gives CASSQNPNAKGEQFF.

The J gene is TRBJ2-1, the V gene TRBV29-1; D uncertain. The CDR3 spans 14 residues. V dropped 1 base and J dropped 2 bases, with 9 bases sitting between them. Germline CDR1 SQVTM, CDR2 ANQGSEA. This CDR3 reads CSVEADRAYNEQFF. For the CDR3, the DNA is TGCAGCGTTGAAGCGGATCGGGCCTACAATGAGCAGTTCTTC.

In its sample, this clone was seen a few times. The chain carries TRBV5-4 and TRBJ2-1, with a tentative D call TRBD1 (5 bases). The germline V gene has CDR1 SGHNT and CDR2 YYREEE (reference sequence). This CDR3 contains 15 residues. V lost 3 bases to trimming and J lost 0 bases, with 10 bases between them. The CDR3 nucleotides are TGTGCCAGCAGCTCTTCGACAGTCTCCTACAATGAGCAGTTCTTC. Its protein product is CASSSSTVSYNEQFF.

The V and J genes are TRBV5-1 and TRBJ2-3; 10 bases match TRBD2. The V gene end was trimmed by 1 base and the J gene end by 6 bases; junction bases not matched to a gene: 8. Germline CDR1 is SGHRS and CDR2 is YFSETQ. The CDR3 covers 16 residues. This CDR3 reads CASSLTLAGDLDTQYF. CDR3 bases: TGCGCCAGCAGCTTGACCCTAGCGGGGGATCTTGATACGCAGTATTTT.

This clone came up a few times. The chain links TRBV28 to TRBJ2-1; D possibly corresponds to TRBD2 (5 bases). Trimming removed 2 bases from V and 14 bases from J, with 19 bases in between. The CDR3 has 14 amino acids. CDR1 is MDHEN and CDR2 is SYDVKM in the germline V gene. CDR3 protein: CASSLRVAPLNEFF. The CDR3 bases are TGTGCCAGCAGTTTAAGGGTAGCGCCCCTAAACGAGTTCTTC.

The chain links TRBV7-2 to TRBJ1-1; possibly TRBD1 for D (5 bases). Trimming took off 4 bases at V and 1 base at J, with 16 bases between the two ends. CDR1 is SGHTA and CDR2 is FQGNSA in the germline V gene. The CDR3 is made up of 16 amino acids. CDR3 nucleotides: TGTGCCAGCAGCTCGCTCGGACTGAGGGGGAACACTGAAGCTTTCTTT. It codes for CASSSLGLRGNTEAFF.

This clone occurred a few times. The sample carries other DNA sequences with the same CDR3. This chain connects TRBV30 to TRBJ1-2; D unclear. Germline V gene sequence: CDR1 GTSNPN, CDR2 SVGIG (reference sequence). The CDR3 covers 11 residues. V was shortened by 3 bases and J by 4 bases, with 6 bases between the two germline ends. The CDR3, as DNA: TGTGCCTGGAGCGGCACCTATGGCTACACCTTC. This encodes CAWSGTYGYTF.

In DNA, the CDR3 is TGTGCCAGCAGCGATTGGGACGCAAGCGATACGCAGTATTTT. Translating gives CASSDWDASDTQYF. The V call is TRBV27, the J call TRBJ2-3; D may correspond to TRBD1 or TRBD2 (5 bases each). The CDR3 totals 14 residues. Germline-derived CDR1 and CDR2 are MNHEY and SMNVEV (reference sequence). V was trimmed by 6 bases and J by 6 bases, leaving 16 bases between them.

This rearrangement joins TRBV29-1 to TRBJ2-5, with D possibly being TRBD1 (5 bases). Deletions cut 6 bases from V and 0 bases from J, with 11 bases between. In germline, CDR1 is SQVTM, CDR2 ANQGSEA. The CDR3 totals 13 residues. Here the CDR3 DNA reads TGCAGCGTCCGAGACAGCCACCAAGAGACCCAGTACTTC. Its translation: CSVRDSHQETQYF.

This clone was counted once. V usage is TRBV4-1 and J usage is TRBJ2-5; either TRBD1 or TRBD2 may fit D (5 bases each). V dropped 3 bases and J dropped 5 bases, with 7 bases sitting between them. This CDR3 has 12 residues. The germline gives CDR1 MGHRA, CDR2 YSYEKL. The CDR3 protein is CASSHEGETQYF. In nucleotides, the CDR3 is TGCGCCAGCAGCCATGAGGGGGAGACCCAGTACTTC.

This chain joins TRBV6-6 and TRBJ2-7; D gene uncertain. Germline-derived CDR1 and CDR2 are MNHNY and SVGAGI (reference sequence). V lost 2 bases to trimming and J lost 3 bases, with 11 bases between them. This CDR3 is 14 amino acids long. DNA of the CDR3: TGTGCCAGCAGTTACGAGGTGGACGTCTACGAGCAGTACTTC. Its translation is CASSYEVDVYEQYF.

The sample holds a few counts of this clone. V is TRBV4-3 and J is TRBJ2-1; unclear D gene. Trimming left V 0 bases short and J 4 bases short, with 7 bases between. Per the germline V gene, CDR1 is LGHNA and CDR2 is YSLEER. This CDR3 is 14 amino acids long. The CDR3 is CASSQDLVYNEQFF. In DNA, the CDR3 is TGCGCCAGCAGCCAAGATCTCGTTTACAATGAGCAGTTCTTC.

This clone was recorded a few times. The chain joins TRBV11-2 to TRBJ2-7; D uncertain. CDR1 is SGHAT and CDR2 is FQNNGV in the germline V gene. The CDR3 sequence is 15 residues long. Trimming removed 0 bases at V and 0 bases at J, with 9 bases between. This CDR3 is CASSLEMGSSYEQYF. CDR3 nucleotide sequence: TGTGCCAGCAGCTTAGAAATGGGCAGCTCCTACGAGCAGTACTTC. Drawing the rest from reference TRBV11-2 and TRBJ2-7, the complete variable domain is EAGVAQSPRYKIIEKRQSVAFWCNPISGHATLYWYQQILGQGPKLLIQFQNNGVVDDSQLPKDRFSAERLKGVDSTLKIQPAKLEDSAVYLCASSLEMGSSYEQYFGPGTRLTVT.

This clone was detected a few times. The chain couples TRBV2 to TRBJ2-1; 13 bases fit TRBD2. The CDR3 contains 16 residues. CDR1 and CDR2 from the germline V gene are SNHLY and FYNNEI. The V gene end was trimmed by 7 bases and the J gene end by 7 bases; junction bases not matched to a gene: 10. The CDR3 loop is CASTLRTSGRGNEQFF. The CDR3 bases are TGTGCCAGCACCCTCAGAACTAGCGGGAGGGGGAATGAGCAGTTCTTC. The full variable domain, in which reference TRBV2 and TRBJ2-1 provide the parts outside the CDR3, is EPEVTQTPSHQVTQMGQEVILRCVPISNHLYFYWYRQILGQKVEFLVSFYNNEISEKSEIFDDQFSVERPDGSNFTLKIRSTKLEDSAMYFCASTLRTSGRGNEQFFGPGTRLTVL.

A few counts support this clone. The chain couples TRBV29-1 to TRBJ1-2; tentatively, D is TRBD1 (5 bases). From germline, CDR1 is SQVTM and CDR2 ANQGSEA. This CDR3 has 13 residues. Between the trimmed V and J ends, which lost 3 bases and 2 bases, there was a span of 10 bases. The CDR3 sequence: CSVDAGINYGYTF. The CDR3, as DNA: TGCAGCGTTGACGCAGGGATAAACTATGGCTACACCTTC.

There are a few counts of this clone. J is TRBJ2-3 and V is TRBV7-2; tentatively, D is TRBD2 (5 bases). V shed 2 bases and J shed 2 bases, with 8 bases lying between them. Per germline, CDR1 SGHTA and CDR2 FQGNSA. This CDR3 comprises 14 residues. CDR3: CASSLMRDTDTQYF. In nucleotides, the CDR3 is TGTGCCAGCAGCTTAATGAGGGACACAGATACGCAGTATTTT.

This clone was detected a few times. The rearrangement links TRBV6-6 to TRBJ2-7; TRBD2 matches 10 bases. CDR3 length: 15 amino acids. V gave up 5 bases and J gave up 6 bases; unmatched junction bases: 10. In germline, CDR1 is MNHNY, CDR2 SVGAGI (reference sequence). In nucleotides, the CDR3 is TGTGCCAGCAGTACGCGAGCGGGAGGGCCAGGCGAGCAGTACTTC. Protein product: CASSTRAGGPGEQYF.

The chain employs TRBV5-1 and TRBJ2-7; D uncertain. The CDR3 loop spans 12 amino acids. The germline V and J ends were trimmed by 3 bases and 7 bases, with 11 bases remaining between them. CDR1 and CDR2 (germline): SGHRS, YFSETQ. The CDR3 nucleotides are TGCGCCAGCAGCTCCGGAGTTGGTGAGCAGTACTTC. Protein product: CASSSGVGEQYF.

V gene TRBV30 combines with J gene TRBJ2-1; 9 bases map to TRBD2. There are 15 residues in the CDR3. Per the germline V gene, CDR1 is GTSNPN and CDR2 is SVGIG (reference sequence). The ends lost 2 bases at V and 13 bases at J; junction bases unmatched: 15. In DNA form, the CDR3 reads TGTGCCTGGAGTTTTAGGGTAGGCGGGGGGGTAGCCCAGTTCTTC. Translation: CAWSFRVGGGVAQFF.

J is TRBJ2-5 and V is TRBV5-1, with 10 bases matching TRBD2. This CDR3 has 15 residues. V dropped 3 bases and J dropped 9; count of bases not matched to a gene: 11. Looked up from germline, CDR1 is SGHRS and CDR2 is YFSETQ. CDR3 bases: TGCGCCAGCAGCTACTCCGGGACTAGCGCCGTTGCCCAGTACTTC. Its translation: CASSYSGTSAVAQYF.

The chain links TRBV2 to TRBJ2-2; 14 bases match TRBD2. Germline assignment: CDR1 SNHLY and CDR2 FYNNEI. J gave up 8 bases and V 6 bases, and 8 bases lay outside the gene matches. This CDR3 is 16 amino acids long. CDR3 sequence: CASSKGLAGVEGELFF. The CDR3 region has the DNA TGTGCCAGCAGCAAGGGACTAGCGGGGGTCGAAGGGGAGCTGTTTTTT.

This clone was picked up a small number of times. This rearrangement joins TRBV6-4 to TRBJ2-1; 7 bases are a match to TRBD1. Germline values: CDR1 MRHNA, CDR2 SNTAGT. V shed 2 bases, J shed 5 bases, and the junction held 0 bases outside the gene matches. The CDR3 covers 13 residues. The CDR3, as DNA: TGTGCCAGCAGTGACAGGGGGCACAATGAGCAGTTCTTC. It is translated as CASSDRGHNEQFF.

This clone has a handful of counts. The chain is built from TRBV28 and TRBJ2-3; 10 bases line up with TRBD2. Germline trimming cut 6 bases from V and 6 bases from J; bases unmatched to any gene: 12. Germline assignment: CDR1 MDHEN and CDR2 SYDVKM. The CDR3 contains 16 residues. In nucleotides, the CDR3 is TGTGCCAGCAGCCTCTTTACTAGCGGGACGGGGGATACGCAGTATTTT. Protein product: CASSLFTSGTGDTQYF. The full variable domain, rest sourced from reference TRBV28 and TRBJ2-3, is DVKVTQSSRYLVKRTGEKVFLECVQDMDHENMFWYRQDPGLGLRLIYFSYDVKMKEKGDIPEGYSVSREKKERFSLILESASTNQTSMYLCASSLFTSGTGDTQYFGPGTRLTVL.

The chain is built from TRBV7-8 and TRBJ1-4; 9 bases are a match to TRBD1. This CDR3 region has 16 residues. The V and J ends lost 5 bases and 0 bases, in that order; junction bases with no gene match: 4. Germline V gives CDR1 SGHVS, CDR2 FQNEAQ. DNA for the CDR3: TGTGCCAGCAGCGGACAGGGGATTGCAACTAATGAAAAACTGTTTTTT. Translation gives CASSGQGIATNEKLFF.

This clone has more than one count but fewer than ten. The chain uses TRBV28 and TRBJ1-5; D uncertain. V was clipped by 5 bases and J by 0 bases, with 5 bases between them. Germline loops: CDR1 MDHEN, CDR2 SYDVKM. This CDR3 comprises 13 residues. The CDR3: CASSTDSNQPQHF. CDR3 nucleotides: TGTGCCAGCAGTACCGATAGCAATCAGCCCCAGCATTTT.

The chain links TRBV7-6 to TRBJ2-5; D is unresolved. Germline values: CDR1 SGHVS, CDR2 FNYEAQ. Trimming shortened V by 5 bases and J by 5 bases, and 6 bases separated the two germline ends. The CDR3 is 11 residues long. The CDR3 here is CASSHGETQYF. CDR3 DNA: TGTGCCAGCAGCCATGGCGAGACCCAGTACTTC.

This clone was observed a handful of times. The V gene is TRBV25-1, the J gene TRBJ2-3; 8 bases map to TRBD2. Looked up from germline, CDR1 is MGHDK and CDR2 is SYGVNS. The V segment lost 8 bases and the J segment 8 bases; nucleotides outside the gene matches: 18. The CDR3 extends over 16 amino acids. The CDR3 DNA reads as TGTGCCAGCTCACCCTCACTAGCGGATCTGTGGGTTACGCAGTATTTT. Protein sequence: CASSPSLADLWVTQYF.